These 8 T cell receptor beta chains share one sample of origin, sequenced in a study of blood T cell repertoires in COVID-19. TCRdb's table, derived via immunoSEQ multiplex PCR, lists solely in-frame clones and lacks some. The sample gives around 310,000 clones, around 89% of which show up once; roughly 8.9% is in the top ten. Sequenced input: PBMCs or T cells enriched from blood (not recorded which). Every receptor here comes from a woman aged 40 to 50 who had recovered from COVID-19.

The rearrangement joins TRBV4-3 to TRBJ2-7; tentative D call: TRBD2 (5 bases). Looked up from germline, CDR1 is LGHNA and CDR2 is YSLEER. V gave up 0 bases and J gave up 0 bases, with 9 bases separating them. The CDR3 is made up of 15 amino acids. CDR3 sequence reads: CASSQDSRGSYEQYF. The CDR3 region has the DNA TGCGCCAGCAGCCAAGATAGTCGGGGCTCCTACGAGCAGTACTTC.

The V call is TRBV5-6, the J call TRBJ1-1; TRBD1 agrees at 8 bases. Germline values: CDR1 SGHDT, CDR2 YYEEEE. V lost 4 bases, J lost 10 bases, and 12 bases stayed unmatched. This CDR3 comprises 14 residues. CDR3 coding DNA: TGTGCCAGCAGCGTATGGAGGCAGGGGGCCCGAGCTTTCTTT. This encodes CASSVWRQGARAFF.

The CDR3 DNA sequence: TGTGCCAGCAGCGACAGGGGCTACGAGCAGTACTTC. Its protein product is CASSDRGYEQYF. The chain links TRBV19 to TRBJ2-7, with 8 positions matching TRBD1. In germline, CDR1 is LNHDA, CDR2 SQIVND (reference sequence). There are 12 residues in the CDR3. With V trimmed by 9 bases and J by 3 bases, 4 bases remained unmatched.

This chain connects TRBV6-5 to TRBJ2-7; a weak D match, TRBD2 (5 bases). CDR3 size: 15 residues. The V end was cut by 0 bases, the J end by 2 bases, with 11 bases between. CDR1 is MNHEY, CDR2 SVGAGI, per germline. CDR3 loop: CASSYSRTGTYEQYF. DNA of the CDR3: TGTGCCAGCAGTTACTCGCGGACGGGGACCTACGAGCAGTACTTC.

The genes are TRBV9 and TRBJ2-5; TRBD2 matches at 8 bases. The V segment lost 0 bases and the J segment 7 bases; nucleotides outside the gene matches: 11. The CDR3 sequence is 16 residues long. From germline, CDR1 is SGDLS and CDR2 YYNGEE. The CDR3 coding sequence is TGTGCCAGCAGCGTAGATGGCGGGGGGTCCAAGAGGACCCAGTACTTC. Translation gives CASSVDGGGSKRTQYF.

The CDR3: CASSHRDSAYEQYF. As DNA, the CDR3 is TGTGCCAGCAGTCACCGGGACAGCGCCTACGAGCAGTACTTC. This rearrangement joins TRBV27 to TRBJ2-7, with 7 bases matching TRBD1. The CDR3 runs 14 residues. The V gene end was trimmed by 5 bases and the J gene end by 2 bases; junction bases not matched to a gene: 6. Germline V gives CDR1 MNHEY, CDR2 SMNVEV (reference sequence).

This chain links TRBV9 with TRBJ2-7; D ambiguous. Germline V gene sequence: CDR1 SGDLS, CDR2 YYNGEE. Trimming removed 4 bases at V and 6 bases at J, with 20 bases between. This CDR3 has 15 residues. The CDR3 DNA is TGTGCCAGCAGCCCCAGTCTCTTACCGCTTGGCGAGCAGTACTTC. Translating gives CASSPSLLPLGEQYF.

The rearrangement joins TRBV5-1 to TRBJ2-7, with D possibly matching TRBD1 (6 bases). This CDR3 region has 14 residues. Germline CDR1 is SGHRS and CDR2 is YFSETQ. Deletions cut 4 bases from V and 5 bases from J, with 16 bases between. For the CDR3, the DNA is TGCGCCAGCAGCGGGACAACTCCTTTTGACGAGCAGTACTTC. Its protein product is CASSGTTPFDEQYF.